This TCR beta chain is drawn from a study of shared clonotypes between healthy human individuals. Study information: Participating donors consisted of two women and a few men aged 18 to 49.

Study-wide findings and caveats: Estimated richness values were generally larger in naive subsets than in memory subsets.

Assay used: immunoSEQ multiplex PCR; TCRdb lists only in-frame clones, some missing. This table has some 2 million clones, approximately 94% appearing once. Terminally differentiated effector memory CD45RA+ cells were excluded by CCR7 positive selection of CD45RO-negative cells. Points on this clone: Antigen: not known.

This CDR3 has 16 amino acids. J was trimmed by 6 bases and V by 5 bases; bases with no gene match: 11. Looked up from germline, CDR1 is PRHDT and CDR2 is FYEKMQ (reference sequence). The chain has TRBV13 and TRBJ2-2, with 8 bases that match TRBD1. The clonotype comes from a man younger than 35 in good health. The specimen sequenced was naive CD8+ T cells sorted from blood. CDR3 nucleotides: TGTGCCAGCAGCCCTATGTCGACAGGGGAGTCCGGGGAGCTGTTTTTT. This codes for CASSPMSTGESGELFF.